This entry lists 25 T cell receptor beta chains sequenced from one sample in a study of T cells in tumors after PD-1 blockade. Data came from immunoSEQ multiplex PCR; TCRdb stores just in-frame clones and leaves some out. The repertoire holds fewer than 40,000 clones, with 73% as singletons. The specimen comprised PBMCs, sampled after anti-PD-1 treatment. All receptors come from a human donor with basal cell carcinoma.

This clone was detected only once. The chain recombines TRBV9 with TRBJ1-3; D is unclear. Trimming pared 6 bases from V and 0 bases from J, leaving 16 bases between. The CDR3 consists of 16 residues. Germline V gives CDR1 SGDLS, CDR2 YYNGEE. The CDR3 here is CASTSTAALSGNTIYF. DNA for the CDR3: TGTGCCAGCACCTCTACGGCGGCCCTCTCTGGAAACACCATATATTTT.

The sample holds many counts of this clone. CDR3 protein: CASSLRVGQPQHF. CDR3 nucleotide sequence: TGTGCCAGCAGTTTAAGGGTGGGTCAGCCCCAGCATTTT. This chain uses TRBV27 with TRBJ1-5; D not resolved. The CDR3 loop spans 13 amino acids. Trimming took off 2 bases at V and 6 bases at J, with 8 bases between the two ends. CDR1 is MNHEY, CDR2 SMNVEV, per germline (reference sequence).

The J gene is TRBJ2-7, the V gene TRBV3-1 (or the pseudogene TRBV3-2), with a tentative D call TRBD2 (5 bases). V was clipped by 4 bases and J by 5 bases, with 9 bases between them. CDR1 is LGHDT, CDR2 YNNKEL, per germline (reference sequence). This CDR3 contains 12 residues. The DNA of the CDR3 is TGTGCCAGCAGCCCCGGACTGCACGAGCAGTACTTC. Its translation: CASSPGLHEQYF.

J is TRBJ2-7 and V is TRBV11-3; 10 nucleotides agree with TRBD2. CDR1 and CDR2 from the germline V gene are SGHNT and YENEEA. The CDR3 covers 17 residues. Trimming at V came to 5 bases and at J to 4 bases, leaving 14 bases not matched to a gene. CDR3 sequence (DNA): TGTGCCAGCAGCCCACCCGCCCTAGCGGGGGAGGGGTACGAGCAGTACTTC. Translating gives CASSPPALAGEGYEQYF.

This rearrangement joins TRBV14 to TRBJ1-1; perhaps TRBD1 as D (6 bases). Germline V gene lookup returns CDR1 SGHDN and CDR2 FVKESK. The CDR3 sequence is 16 residues long. V was clipped by 5 bases and J by 1 base, with 17 bases between them. In DNA form, the CDR3 reads TGTGCCAGCAGCTCTCACGCGGGGGGCTGGAACACTGAAGCTTTCTTT. Translating gives CASSSHAGGWNTEAFF. The whole variable domain, remainder taken from reference TRBV14 and TRBJ1-1, is EAGVTQFPSHSVIEKGQTVTLRCDPISGHDNLYWYRRVMGKEIKFLLHFVKESKQDESGMPNNRFLAERTGGTYSTLKVQPAELEDSGVYFCASSSHAGGWNTEAFFGQGTRLTVV.

This clone showed up just once. The V call is TRBV12-5, the J call TRBJ2-7, with D possibly called TRBD1 or TRBD2 (6 bases each). Germline loops: CDR1 LGHNT, CDR2 FRNRAP. The CDR3 runs to 13 residues. V was clipped by 6 bases and J by 5 bases, with 14 bases between them. The CDR3 here is CASGPGGPDEQYF. DNA for the CDR3: TGTGCTAGTGGCCCCGGGGGCCCCGACGAGCAGTACTTC.

The chain employs TRBV29-1 and TRBJ1-1; no clear D. Germline-derived CDR1 and CDR2 are SQVTM and ANQGSEA. V lost 3 bases and J lost 4, with 12 bases in between. The CDR3 extends over 13 amino acids. The CDR3 reads CSVEKGVGTEAFF. The CDR3 DNA reads as TGCAGCGTTGAGAAGGGTGTAGGCACTGAAGCTTTCTTT.

The gene calls are TRBV7-3 and TRBJ1-1; no clear D. Germline V gene sequence: CDR1 SGHTA, CDR2 FQGTGA. The CDR3 spans 13 residues. V was shortened by 0 bases and J by 11 bases, with 13 bases between the two germline ends. The CDR3 DNA sequence: TGTGCCAGCAGCTTAACGGGGAGCGGTGGGGCTTTCTTT. This encodes CASSLTGSGGAFF.

The CDR3 loop is CASSLGTQYSHGYTF. The CDR3 bases are TGTGCCAGCAGCTTAGGAACCCAGTATTCTCATGGCTACACCTTC. The chain recombines TRBV11-3 with TRBJ1-2; no clear D gene. The CDR3 consists of 15 residues. V lost 1 base and J lost 6, with 15 bases in between. Germline V gives CDR1 SGHNT, CDR2 YENEEA.

Here the CDR3 DNA reads TGTGCCAGCAGCGCACGGGGGGACAGCACCTTC. Translating gives CASSARGDSTF. The J gene is TRBJ1-2, the V gene TRBV12-3 or TRBV12-4, with 7 nucleotides matching TRBD1. The V gene end was trimmed by 6 bases and the J gene end by 13 bases; junction bases not matched to a gene: 8. The CDR3 has 11 amino acids.

This clone was picked up a small number of times. The chain recombines TRBV6-5 with TRBJ2-7; 7 nucleotides agree with TRBD1. Looked up from germline, CDR1 is MNHEY and CDR2 is SVGAGI. Trimming cost V 6 bases and J 5 bases; bases outside gene matches: 7. This CDR3 region has 13 residues. The CDR3 spells CASRKGQVNEQYF. The CDR3 region has the DNA TGTGCCAGCAGAAAAGGACAGGTCAACGAGCAGTACTTC.

The chain has TRBV28 and TRBJ2-1, with 9 bases lining up with TRBD2. Germline-derived CDR1 and CDR2 are MDHEN and SYDVKM. Losses at the gene ends were 2 bases for V and 7 bases for J; bases not matched to a gene: 12. This CDR3 region has 17 residues. CDR3 residues: CASSLHLAGRGINEQFF. As DNA, the CDR3 is TGTGCCAGCAGTTTACATCTAGCGGGAAGGGGAATAAATGAGCAGTTCTTC. Full variable domain (missing parts from reference TRBV28 and TRBJ2-1): DVKVTQSSRYLVKRTGEKVFLECVQDMDHENMFWYRQDPGLGLRLIYFSYDVKMKEKGDIPEGYSVSREKKERFSLILESASTNQTSMYLCASSLHLAGRGINEQFFGPGTRLTVL.

This clone was detected once. The CDR3, as DNA: TGTGCCAGCAGCTCCTGGACAGGCGGGGATACGCAGTATTTT. Protein sequence: CASSSWTGGDTQYF. The V and J genes are TRBV7-9 and TRBJ2-3; 7 positions match TRBD1. The J segment lost 6 bases and the V segment lost 4 bases, leaving 7 bases of the junction unmatched. The CDR3 runs to 14 residues. Germline CDR1 SEHNR, CDR2 FQNEAQ (reference sequence). Drawing the rest from reference TRBV7-9 and TRBJ2-3, the complete variable domain is DTGVSQNPRHKITKRGQNVTFRCDPISEHNRLYWYRQTLGQGPEFLTYFQNEAQLEKSRLLSDRFSAERPKGSFSTLEIQRTEQGDSAMYLCASSSWTGGDTQYFGPGTRLTVL.

This chain uses TRBV11-3 with TRBJ2-7, with a possible D match to TRBD1 (5 bases). Germline loops: CDR1 SGHNT, CDR2 YENEEA. The CDR3 consists of 16 residues. V shed 1 base and J shed 0 bases, with 13 bases lying between them. The CDR3 DNA sequence: TGTGCCAGCAGCTTAGGGGGCAGTCAGAGCTCCTACGAGCAGTACTTC. Its translation: CASSLGGSQSSYEQYF.

The chain links TRBV6-4 to TRBJ1-5; no definite D call. Deletions cut 6 bases from V and 4 bases from J, with 10 bases between. The CDR3 consists of 13 residues. Per the germline V gene, CDR1 is MRHNA and CDR2 is SNTAGT. For the CDR3, the DNA is TGTGCCAGCAGGACCAATTTGAATCAGCCCCAGCATTTT. It specifies CASRTNLNQPQHF.

There are a few counts of this clone. V and J are TRBV5-1 and TRBJ2-1; tentative D call: TRBD1 (7 bases). The V end lost 5 bases, the J end lost 3 bases, and 18 bases lay between the germline ends. Germline CDR1 SGHRS, CDR2 YFSETQ. This CDR3 has 16 amino acids. CDR3 coding DNA: TGCGCCAGCAGGCAGGCCTCAGGGGGAGGCTACAATGAGCAGTTCTTC. This translates into CASRQASGGGYNEQFF.

This chain joins TRBV20-1 and TRBJ2-7, with D hard to call. The length of the CDR3 is 12 residues. V was trimmed by 3 bases and J by 10 bases, leaving 16 bases between them. Per germline, CDR1 DFQATT and CDR2 SNEGSKA (reference sequence). CDR3 DNA sequence: TGCAGTGCTAGTGGGAACGGCCGCTTTCAGTACTTC. This codes for CSASGNGRFQYF.

The chain joins TRBV15 to TRBJ1-1, with D unresolved. Trimming shortened V by 2 bases and J by 4 bases, and 11 bases separated the two germline ends. Per germline, CDR1 LNHNV and CDR2 YYDKDF (reference sequence). The CDR3 is 14 residues long. The CDR3, as DNA: TGTGCCACCAGCAGAACCCGGGGTGGCACTGAAGCTTTCTTT. Translation: CATSRTRGGTEAFF.

This rearrangement joins TRBV2 to TRBJ2-3; D might be TRBD1 or TRBD2, each matching 5 bases. The CDR3 is made up of 13 amino acids. The germline V and J ends were trimmed by 8 bases and 6 bases, with 15 bases remaining between them. Germline loops: CDR1 SNHLY, CDR2 FYNNEI. CDR3 protein: CASRGQGSDTQYF. In DNA, the CDR3 is TGTGCCAGCCGGGGTCAGGGTTCGGATACGCAGTATTTT.

The chain links TRBV24-1 to TRBJ1-4; 8 bases are a match to TRBD1. V lost 5 bases to trimming and J lost 6 bases; unmatched junction nucleotides: 7. The CDR3 covers 15 residues. Germline values: CDR1 KGHDR, CDR2 SFDVKD. Written as DNA, the CDR3 is TGTGCCACCAGTGCCCCTGACAGGGGTGATGAAAAACTGTTTTTT. This encodes CATSAPDRGDEKLFF.

The chain combines TRBV9 with TRBJ2-1, with TRBD2 identical over 10 bases. The CDR3 length is 17 residues. The V gene end was trimmed by 4 bases and the J gene end by 0 bases; junction bases not matched to a gene: 7. Germline CDR1 and CDR2: SGDLS and YYNGEE. CDR3 DNA sequence: TGTGCCAGCAGCTTACGGACTAGCGGATCCTCCTACAATGAGCAGTTCTTC. It specifies CASSLRTSGSSYNEQFF. The full variable domain, rest sourced from reference TRBV9 and TRBJ2-1, is DSGVTQTPKHLITATGQRVTLRCSPRSGDLSVYWYQQSLDQGLQFLIQYYNGEERAKGNILERFSAQQFPDLHSELNLSSLELGDSALYFCASSLRTSGSSYNEQFFGPGTRLTVL.

The chain uses TRBV14 and TRBJ2-1, with D possibly being TRBD2 (6 bases). Trimming pared 1 base from V and 9 bases from J, leaving 19 bases between. The CDR3 spans 16 residues. Germline V gene sequence: CDR1 SGHDN, CDR2 FVKESK. In nucleotides, the CDR3 is TGTGCCAGCAGCCAAGCCCGGGCTAGCGCCGTGGGTGAGCAGTTCTTC. Encoded protein: CASSQARASAVGEQFF.

This clone was observed a single time. The gene calls are TRBV9 and TRBJ1-2, with no clear D. Per the germline V gene, CDR1 is SGDLS and CDR2 is YYNGEE. V was cut by 3 bases and J by 3 bases, with 12 bases left in between. This CDR3 is built from 14 residues. The CDR3 region has the DNA TGTGCCAGCAGCGGTGAACCCGGTGACTATGGCTACACCTTC. Its translation: CASSGEPGDYGYTF.

Relative to its sample, this clone is medium-sized. The chain links TRBV27 to TRBJ2-1, with D possibly being TRBD1 (7 bases). Trimming took off 5 bases at V and 0 bases at J, with 17 bases between the two ends. CDR1 is MNHEY, CDR2 SMNVEV, per germline (reference sequence). The CDR3 is 17 residues long. The CDR3 sequence is CASSPGGGGSSYNEQFF. CDR3 coding DNA: TGTGCCAGCAGTCCCGGAGGGGGCGGAAGCTCCTACAATGAGCAGTTCTTC.

The chain links TRBV7-3 to TRBJ2-1, with D possibly TRBD1 on 6 matching bases. The V end was cut by 5 bases, the J end by 5 bases, with 19 bases between. Germline CDR1 SGHTA, CDR2 FQGTGA. The CDR3 is 16 amino acids. CDR3 nucleotides: TGTGCCAGCAGCCCACATATCCTTGGACAGAACAATGAGCAGTTCTTC. Its protein is CASSPHILGQNNEQFF.